This T cell receptor beta chain came from a study of T cell clonotyping in hematopoietic cell transplantation. Study-wide background: Cytoreduction preceded collection of pretransplant recipient samples.

Stated time point: recipient sample about 28 days before transplant, after cytoreduction. Blood collection times were about day -28 and days 30, 100, 180 posttransplant. Here immunoSEQ multiplex PCR was the method, and the copy in TCRdb shows in-frame clones only, minus some. The sample records 25,000 to 35,000 clones, more than 85% being singletons. The V and J ends lost 8 bases and 5 bases respectively, with 15 bases between them. The CDR3 loop spans 13 amino acids. Per germline, CDR1 MDHEN and CDR2 SYDVKM. Remarks on this clone: Its antigen is currently unknown.

Study-level results: Graft donor and pretransplant recipient Inverse Simpson Index values predicted broader posttransplant TCR diversity.

This receptor was obtained from a man aged 50-60 years with acute myeloid leukemia. Some clones in this sample may be carry-over from other donors' samples. The gene calls are TRBV28 and TRBJ1-2; D is uncertain. The sample in question was peripheral blood mononuclear cells, obtained before stem cell transplant. CDR3 loop: CASLGRLVYGYTF. The CDR3 DNA is TGTGCCAGCCTAGGGCGTTTAGTTTATGGCTACACCTTC.